The rows below give T cell receptor beta chains drawn from one sample of a study of PD-1 blockade in classical Hodgkin lymphoma. Here immunoSEQ multiplex PCR was the method, and the copy in TCRdb shows in-frame clones only, minus some. This sample has around 46,000 clones, with roughly 80% found just once. Here the sequenced sample was peripheral blood mononuclear cells (PBMCs), taken before the second cycle of nivolumab. These receptor sequences come from a human donor with classical Hodgkin lymphoma. Both conserved end residues are part of each CDR3. D genes are given only for firm matches. Expanded clones get a size class; other rows say once, few or many, or leave the size out.

clone_size | j_call | v_call | d_call | cdr3_aa | cdr3_nt
NA | TRBJ1-1 | TRBV19 | NA | CASSLQLAAEAFF | TGTGCCAGTAGTCTCCAACTTGCAGCTGAAGCTTTCTTT
hyperexpanded | TRBJ1-1 | TRBV6-5 | NA | CASSYSLGGAEAFF | TGTGCCAGCAGTTACTCCCTGGGGGGGGCTGAAGCTTTCTTT
NA | TRBJ2-7 | TRBV5-1 | NA | CASSSMSREQYF | TGCGCCAGCAGCTCTATGTCGCGCGAGCAGTACTTC
NA | TRBJ2-7 | TRBV19 | NA | CASSISAEAYEQYF | TGTGCCAGTAGTATCTCGGCGGAGGCCTACGAGCAGTACTTC
NA | TRBJ1-1 | TRBV2 | NA | CASSPLPGPLNTEAFF | TGTGCCAGCAGCCCCCTACCAGGGCCGCTGAACACTGAAGCTTTCTTT
once | TRBJ1-2 | TRBV30 | NA | CAWSVGTPYGYTF | TGTGCCTGGAGTGTAGGGACCCCCTATGGCTACACCTTC
once | TRBJ1-3 | TRBV27 | NA | CASSLAGTLRNTIYF | TGTGCCAGCAGTCTAGCCGGGACGCTTAGAAACACCATATATTTT
few | TRBJ2-7 | TRBV7-2 | NA | CASSIYGRSYEQYF | TGTGCCAGCAGCATCTACGGCAGGTCCTACGAGCAGTACTTC
NA | TRBJ2-7 | TRBV5-4 | NA | CASSSLRGYEQYF | TGTGCCAGCAGCTCGCTTCGGGGGTACGAGCAGTACTTC
NA | TRBJ2-3 | TRBV5-1 | NA | CASSFGEDTQYF | TGCGCCAGCAGCTTTGGGGAAGATACGCAGTATTTT
NA | TRBJ1-1 | TRBV5-1 | TRBD1 | CASAAFRGGAMNTEAFF | TGCGCCAGCGCAGCATTTAGAGGGGGCGCGATGAACACTGAAGCTTTCTTT
NA | TRBJ2-3 | TRBV7-2 | NA | CASSNGDATDTQYF | TGTGCCAGCAGCAACGGAGACGCTACAGATACGCAGTATTTT
NA | TRBJ2-7 | TRBV7-2 | NA | CASSLRGGTSDEQYF | TGTGCCAGCAGCTTAAGGGGGGGTACATCCGACGAGCAGTACTTC
few | TRBJ1-2 | TRBV18 | TRBD1 | CASSPTGQDRGFGYTF | TGTGCCAGCTCACCAACGGGCCAGGACAGGGGTTTTGGCTACACCTTC
NA | TRBJ1-5 | TRBV6-4 | TRBD1 | CASSVLPGQGLRLNQPQHF | TGTGCCAGCAGTGTCCTCCCGGGACAGGGACTAAGGTTAAATCAGCCCCAGCATTTT
NA | TRBJ2-5 | TRBV7-9 | NA | CASSLPRTTQETQYF | TGTGCCAGCAGCTTACCGAGGACTACACAAGAGACCCAGTACTTC
NA | TRBJ2-7 | TRBV11-2 | TRBD2 | CASSLTSGGDQYF | TGTGCCAGCAGCTTAACTTCGGGGGGGGACCAGTACTTC
once | TRBJ2-3 | TRBV5-1 | TRBD2 | CASRWGGGTDTQYF | TGCGCCAGCAGATGGGGGGGTGGCACAGATACGCAGTATTTT
NA | TRBJ1-5 | TRBV21-1 | NA | CASSSSPGTGDQPQHF | TGTGCCAGCAGCAGCTCCCCGGGGACAGGTGATCAGCCCCAGCATTTT
NA | TRBJ1-2 | TRBV2 | TRBD1 | CASSDRGGGYTF | TGTGCCAGCAGTGACAGGGGGGGCGGCTACACCTTC
NA | TRBJ2-7 | TRBV6-1 | TRBD2 | CASSVLAGGYEQYF | TGTGCCAGCAGTGTACTAGCGGGGGGATACGAGCAGTACTTC
NA | TRBJ2-5 | TRBV29-1 | NA | CSVDKGDAAETQYF | TGCAGCGTTGATAAGGGGGATGCGGCTGAGACCCAGTACTTC